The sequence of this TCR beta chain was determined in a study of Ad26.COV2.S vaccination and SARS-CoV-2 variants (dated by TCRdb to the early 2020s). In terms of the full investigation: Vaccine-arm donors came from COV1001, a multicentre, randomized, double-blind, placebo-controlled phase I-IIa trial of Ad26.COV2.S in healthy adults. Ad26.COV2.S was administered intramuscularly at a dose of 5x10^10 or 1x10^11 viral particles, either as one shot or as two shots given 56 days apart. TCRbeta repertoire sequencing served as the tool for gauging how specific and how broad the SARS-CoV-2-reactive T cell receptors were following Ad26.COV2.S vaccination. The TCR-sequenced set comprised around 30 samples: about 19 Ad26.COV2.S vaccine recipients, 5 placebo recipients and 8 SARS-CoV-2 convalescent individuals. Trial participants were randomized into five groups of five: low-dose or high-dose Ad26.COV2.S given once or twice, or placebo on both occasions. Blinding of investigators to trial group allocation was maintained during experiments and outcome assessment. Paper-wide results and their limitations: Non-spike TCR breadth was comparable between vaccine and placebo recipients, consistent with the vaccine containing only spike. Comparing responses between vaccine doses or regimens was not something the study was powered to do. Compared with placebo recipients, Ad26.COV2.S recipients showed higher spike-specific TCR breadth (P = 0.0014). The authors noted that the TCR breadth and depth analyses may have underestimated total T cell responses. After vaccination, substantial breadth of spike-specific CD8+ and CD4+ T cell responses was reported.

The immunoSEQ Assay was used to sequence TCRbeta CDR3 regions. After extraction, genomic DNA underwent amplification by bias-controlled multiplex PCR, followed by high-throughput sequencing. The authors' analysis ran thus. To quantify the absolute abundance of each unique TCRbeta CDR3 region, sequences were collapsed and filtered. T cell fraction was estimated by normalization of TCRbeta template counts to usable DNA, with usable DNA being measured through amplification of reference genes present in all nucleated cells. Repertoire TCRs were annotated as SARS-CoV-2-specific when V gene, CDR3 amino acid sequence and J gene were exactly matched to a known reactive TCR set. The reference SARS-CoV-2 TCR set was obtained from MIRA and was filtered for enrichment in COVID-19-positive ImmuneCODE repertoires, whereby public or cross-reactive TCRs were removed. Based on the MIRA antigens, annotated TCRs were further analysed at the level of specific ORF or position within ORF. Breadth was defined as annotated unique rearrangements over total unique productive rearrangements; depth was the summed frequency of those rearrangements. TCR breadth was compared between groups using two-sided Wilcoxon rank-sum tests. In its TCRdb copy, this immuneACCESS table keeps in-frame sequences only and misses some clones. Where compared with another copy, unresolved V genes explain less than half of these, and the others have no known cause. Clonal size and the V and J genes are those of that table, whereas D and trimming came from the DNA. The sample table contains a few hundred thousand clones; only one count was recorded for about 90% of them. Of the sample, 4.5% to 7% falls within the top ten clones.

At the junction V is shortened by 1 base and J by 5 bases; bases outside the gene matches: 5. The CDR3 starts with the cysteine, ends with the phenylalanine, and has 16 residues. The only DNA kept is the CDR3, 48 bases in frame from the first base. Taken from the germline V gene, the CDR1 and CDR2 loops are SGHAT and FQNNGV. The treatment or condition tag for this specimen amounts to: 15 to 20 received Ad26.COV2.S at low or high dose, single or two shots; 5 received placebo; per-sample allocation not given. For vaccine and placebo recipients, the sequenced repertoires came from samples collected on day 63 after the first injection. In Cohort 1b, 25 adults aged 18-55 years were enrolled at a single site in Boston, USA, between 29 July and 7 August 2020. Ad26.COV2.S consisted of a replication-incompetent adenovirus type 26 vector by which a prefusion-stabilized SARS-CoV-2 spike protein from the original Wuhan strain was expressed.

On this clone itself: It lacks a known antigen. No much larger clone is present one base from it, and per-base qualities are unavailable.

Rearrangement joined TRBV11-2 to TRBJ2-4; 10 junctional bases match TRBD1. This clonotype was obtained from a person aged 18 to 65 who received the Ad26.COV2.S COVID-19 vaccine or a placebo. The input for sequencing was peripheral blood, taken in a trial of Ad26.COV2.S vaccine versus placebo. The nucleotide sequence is TGTGCCAGCAGCTTAGGTGTGACAGGGGGCGAAAACATTCAGTACTTC. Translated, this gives CASSLGVTGGENIQYF.